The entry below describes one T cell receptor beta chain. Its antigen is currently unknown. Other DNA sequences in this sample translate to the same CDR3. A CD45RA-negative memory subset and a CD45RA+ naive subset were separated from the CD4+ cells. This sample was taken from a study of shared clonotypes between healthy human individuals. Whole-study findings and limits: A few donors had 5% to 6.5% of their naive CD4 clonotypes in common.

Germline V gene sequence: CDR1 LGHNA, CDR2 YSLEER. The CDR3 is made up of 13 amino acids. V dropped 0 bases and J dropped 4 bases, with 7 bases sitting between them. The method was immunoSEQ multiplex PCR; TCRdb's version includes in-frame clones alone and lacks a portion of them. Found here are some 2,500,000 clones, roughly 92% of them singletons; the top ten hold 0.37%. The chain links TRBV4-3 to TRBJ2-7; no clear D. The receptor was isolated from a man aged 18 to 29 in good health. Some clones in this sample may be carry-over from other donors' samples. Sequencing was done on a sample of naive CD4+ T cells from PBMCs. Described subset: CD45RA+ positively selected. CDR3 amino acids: CASSQELGYEQYF. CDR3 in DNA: TGCGCCAGCAGCCAAGAATTGGGGTACGAGCAGTACTTC.